The clone carrying this T cell receptor (beta chain) was recorded at least ten times. Its antigen is still unknown. This sample was taken from a study of early T cells in non-severe SARS-CoV-2 infection. In the study overall: Chains stayed unpaired after sequencing of bulk RNA from unsorted whole blood.

Individually, cDNA molecules had unique molecular identifiers attached to them. TCRdb reprocessed the 5' RACE reads with MiXCR, giving one entry per CDR3 protein. Seen here are about 33,000 distinct CDR3 sequences, around 7% observed once, and the top ten hold about 4%. Germline CDR1 is DFQATT and CDR2 is SNEGSKA (reference sequence). The V gene lost 8 bases and the J gene lost 5 bases, with 18 bases spanning the gap. The CDR3 totals 14 residues. Whole-study findings and limits: Missing private and CD4 specificities, VDJdb matching favored anti-spike CD8 responses.

This chain joins TRBV20-1 and TRBJ2-2; D is possibly TRBD2 (5 bases). Input material: whole blood. The TCR sequence derives from an adult who was a healthcare worker with PCR-confirmed SARS-CoV-2 infection or an uninfected control (not recorded which). The DNA for the CDR3 is TGCAGTCCTGGTGGGAGTGACGGGACCGGGGAGCTGTTTTTT. Protein: CSPGGSDGTGELFF.